This T cell receptor beta chain was found in a study of blood T cells in healthy people across ages. With a J-beta primer mix and a sample-barcoded 5' primer, a second PCR ran about 6 to 11 cycles. TCRdb analysed the 5' RACE reads with MiXCR anew, one entry per CDR3 protein. The sample consists of 1,100,000 or so distinct CDR3 sequences, 40% to 45% of them appearing once. This clonotype originated in a woman aged 60-70 years in good health. Sequenced: blood.

The CDR3 spells CASSPGGSQAGELFF. In nucleotides, the CDR3 is TGTGCCAGCAGCCCAGGGGGGAGTCAGGCCGGGGAGCTGTTTTTT. V gene TRBV7-8 combines with J gene TRBJ2-2; D perhaps matches TRBD1 (7 bases). V lost 5 bases to trimming and J lost 6 bases, with 16 bases between them. The CDR3 is 15 amino acids. CDR1 is SGHVS, CDR2 FQNEAQ, per germline. Full variable domain (remainder filled in from reference TRBV7-8 and TRBJ2-2): GAGVSQSPRYKVAKRGQDVALRCDPISGHVSLFWYQQALGQGPEFLTYFQNEAQLDKSGLPSDRFFAERPEGSVSTLKIQRTQQEDSAVYLCASSPGGSQAGELFFGEGSRLTVL.